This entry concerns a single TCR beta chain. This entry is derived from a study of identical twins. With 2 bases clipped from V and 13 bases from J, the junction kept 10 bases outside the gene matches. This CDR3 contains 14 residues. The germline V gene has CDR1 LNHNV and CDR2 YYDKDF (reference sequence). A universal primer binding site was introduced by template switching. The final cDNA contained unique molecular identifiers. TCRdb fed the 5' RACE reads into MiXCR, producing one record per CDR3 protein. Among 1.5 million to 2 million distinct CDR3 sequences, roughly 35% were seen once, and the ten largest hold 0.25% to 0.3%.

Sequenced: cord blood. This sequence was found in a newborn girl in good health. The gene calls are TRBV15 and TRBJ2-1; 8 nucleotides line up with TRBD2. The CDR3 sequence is CATSRLGLEETQFF. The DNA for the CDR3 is TGTGCCACCAGCAGATTGGGACTAGAAGAGACCCAGTTCTTC.